The 16 T cell receptor beta chains reported below all come from one sample, sequenced in a study of T cell responses to AZD1222 COVID-19 vaccine. TCRdb keeps only in-frame clones here, not all; method: immunoSEQ multiplex PCR. The table has some 74,000 clones, roughly 85% seen once. Sample: peripheral blood, taken 28 days after the second AZD1222 dose. The source is an adult who received the AZD1222 COVID-19 vaccine.

The V and J genes are TRBV30 and TRBJ2-5; D unresolved. The ends were cut back, 0 bases at V and 1 base at J, with 6 bases in the middle. Germline V lookup: CDR1 GTSNPN, CDR2 SVGIG (reference sequence). The CDR3 spans 13 residues. The CDR3 here is CAWSVQVQETQYF. As DNA, the CDR3 is TGTGCCTGGAGTGTGCAGGTCCAAGAGACCCAGTACTTC.

A single count supports this clone. V usage is TRBV7-2 and J usage is TRBJ1-2; D perhaps matches TRBD1 (5 bases). This CDR3 region has 12 residues. V lost 5 bases, J lost 8 bases, and 12 bases lay in between. Germline V gene sequence: CDR1 SGHTA, CDR2 FQGNSA. In nucleotides, the CDR3 is TGTGCCAGCAGCCTAGGGGCAGGCGGCTACACCTTC. Its protein is CASSLGAGGYTF.

This clone has just a few counts. The chain carries TRBV7-2 and TRBJ1-1; no clear D. Germline CDR1 SGHTA, CDR2 FQGNSA. The CDR3 covers 13 residues. Trimming shortened V by 5 bases and J by 1 base, and 8 bases separated the two germline ends. CDR3 amino acids: CASSQEPNTEAFF. DNA of the CDR3: TGTGCCAGCAGCCAGGAACCGAACACTGAAGCTTTCTTT. The full variable domain, in which reference TRBV7-2 and TRBJ1-1 provide the parts outside the CDR3, is GAGVSQSPSNKVTEKGKDVELRCDPISGHTALYWYRQSLGQGLEFLIYFQGNSAPDKSGLPSDRFSAERTGGSVSTLTIQRTQQEDSAVYLCASSQEPNTEAFFGQGTRLTVV.

The rearrangement links TRBV6-5 to TRBJ2-7; TRBD2 matches at 13 bases. This CDR3 spans 13 amino acids. Germline loops: CDR1 MNHEY, CDR2 SVGAGI. The trim removed 9 bases at V and 3 bases at J, leaving 2 bases unmatched. Written as DNA, the CDR3 is TGTGCCAGTAGGACTAGCGGGAGCTACGAGCAGTACTTC. Translated: CASRTSGSYEQYF.

This chain joins TRBV7-3 and TRBJ2-5, with TRBD1 as a possible D gene (5 bases). The CDR3 is 13 residues long. CDR1 and CDR2 from the germline V gene are SGHTA and FQGTGA. With 1 base removed from V and 5 bases from J, the gap between germline ends came to 8 bases. CDR3 amino acids: CASSLNRGETQYF. The CDR3 DNA follows: TGTGCCAGCAGCTTAAATAGGGGTGAGACCCAGTACTTC.

The rearrangement uses TRBV5-6 and TRBJ1-1, with D possibly TRBD1 on 5 matching bases. The length of the CDR3 is 17 residues. V lost 0 bases and J lost 1, with 16 bases in between. Per germline, CDR1 SGHDT and CDR2 YYEEEE. CDR3 protein: CASSLVDTGGRNTEAFF. CDR3 bases: TGTGCCAGCAGCTTGGTGGACACCGGTGGGCGGAACACTGAAGCTTTCTTT.

The chain links TRBV28 to TRBJ1-1; tentative D call: TRBD1 (5 bases). The germline gives CDR1 MDHEN, CDR2 SYDVKM. This CDR3 region has 18 residues. Trimming removed 3 bases at V and 5 bases at J, with 25 bases between. CDR3 protein: CASSFPLIGTGMVTEAFF. CDR3 DNA: TGTGCCAGCAGTTTCCCCCTGATCGGGACGGGGATGGTGACTGAAGCTTTCTTT.

CDR3 amino acids: CASSPAGANYGYTF. CDR3 DNA: TGTGCCAGCAGCCCGGCAGGTGCTAACTATGGCTACACCTTC. The chain joins TRBV7-2 to TRBJ1-2; D unresolved. The V and J ends lost 5 bases and 0 bases respectively, with 10 bases between them. Germline V gene data show CDR1 as SGHTA and CDR2 as FQGNSA. The CDR3 contains 14 residues.

The chain recombines TRBV6-2 or TRBV6-3 with TRBJ2-2; D call uncertain. V dropped 0 bases and J dropped 5 bases, with 7 bases sitting between them. Looked up from germline, CDR1 is MNHEY and CDR2 is SVGEGT. The CDR3 covers 14 residues. CDR3 DNA sequence: TGTGCCAGCAGTTACTCAGATAGTACCGGGGAGCTGTTTTTT. Translation: CASSYSDSTGELFF.

The chain couples TRBV18 to TRBJ2-1; no definite D call. Trimming pared 0 bases from V and 2 bases from J, leaving 8 bases between. This CDR3 has 15 amino acids. From germline, CDR1 is KGHSH and CDR2 LQKENI. The CDR3 loop is CASSPPLTPYNEQFF. CDR3 bases: TGTGCCAGCTCACCACCGTTGACTCCCTACAATGAGCAGTTCTTC.

This chain uses TRBV12-3 or TRBV12-4 with TRBJ1-1, with D unresolved. The V gene lost 3 bases and the J gene lost 1 base, with 6 bases spanning the gap. This CDR3 has 13 amino acids. The CDR3 protein is CASSFQANTEAFF. The CDR3 DNA follows: TGTGCCAGCAGTTTTCAGGCGAACACTGAAGCTTTCTTT.

The chain carries TRBV29-1 and TRBJ2-7; a weak D match, TRBD2 (6 bases). Deletions cut 6 bases from V and 6 bases from J, with 12 bases between. Looked up from germline, CDR1 is SQVTM and CDR2 is ANQGSEA. This CDR3 spans 11 amino acids. The CDR3 DNA reads TGCAGCGTCCGCGGGGTCCTCGAGCAGTACTTC. It encodes CSVRGVLEQYF.

The rearrangement links TRBV6-5 to TRBJ2-5; D is unclear. Germline CDR1 MNHEY, CDR2 SVGAGI. This CDR3 region has 11 residues. The V end was cut by 6 bases, the J end by 5 bases, with 7 bases between. The CDR3 loop reads CASSHRETQYF. The CDR3 nucleotides are TGTGCCAGCAGCCATCGGGAGACCCAGTACTTC.

In its sample, this clone was seen a few times. This sequence joins TRBV19 and TRBJ2-1, with D perhaps being TRBD1 or TRBD2 (5 bases each). The CDR3 runs 15 residues. Germline lookup yields CDR1 LNHDA and CDR2 SQIVND (reference sequence). V dropped 7 bases and J dropped 4 bases, with 17 bases sitting between them. CDR3 sequence (DNA): TGTGCCAGTAACTCTCGGGACGCATATTACAATGAGCAGTTCTTC. This codes for CASNSRDAYYNEQFF. Based on the CDR3 plus reference TRBV19 and TRBJ2-1, the full variable domain is DGGITQSPKYLFRKEGQNVTLSCEQNLNHDAMYWYRQDPGQGLRLIYYSQIVNDFQKGDIAEGYSVSREKKESFPLTVTSAQKNPTAFYLCASNSRDAYYNEQFFGPGTRLTVL.

The genes are TRBV19 and TRBJ2-7, with 8 bases that match TRBD1. Germline assignment: CDR1 LNHDA and CDR2 SQIVND (reference sequence). V dropped 7 bases and J dropped 6; count of bases not matched to a gene: 11. The CDR3 runs to 14 residues. CDR3: CASTLSAGGGEQYF. The CDR3 DNA is TGTGCCAGTACCCTCTCGGCAGGGGGCGGCGAGCAGTACTTC. Looking up the rest from reference TRBV19 and TRBJ2-7 gives the full variable domain: DGGITQSPKYLFRKEGQNVTLSCEQNLNHDAMYWYRQDPGQGLRLIYYSQIVNDFQKGDIAEGYSVSREKKESFPLTVTSAQKNPTAFYLCASTLSAGGGEQYFGPGTRLTVT.

J is TRBJ2-2 and V is TRBV7-3; 8 bases map to TRBD1. The CDR3 covers 16 residues. Germline values: CDR1 SGHTA, CDR2 FQGTGA. V was clipped by 4 bases and J by 5 bases; unmatched bases: 9. This CDR3 is CASSSTGAAGTGELFF. Here the CDR3 DNA reads TGTGCCAGCAGCTCGACAGGGGCCGCGGGAACCGGGGAGCTGTTTTTT.